These 12 T cell receptor beta chains were sequenced from one sample in a study of T cell responses to AZD1222 COVID-19 vaccine. Method: immunoSEQ multiplex PCR; TCRdb's copy keeps in-frame clones and lacks some. The sample consists of 150,000 or so clones, more than 90% of them appearing once. Source: peripheral blood, taken on day 0 of AZD1222 vaccination. Source of these receptors: an adult in good health.

V is TRBV6-5 and J is TRBJ2-7; 11 bases match TRBD1. Germline assignment: CDR1 MNHEY and CDR2 SVGAGI. V dropped 3 bases and J dropped 6; count of bases not matched to a gene: 10. CDR3 length: 16 residues. The CDR3 spells CASSYGVGQGAGEQYF. CDR3 sequence (DNA): TGTGCCAGCAGTTATGGGGTAGGACAGGGGGCGGGCGAGCAGTACTTC.

This clone was detected once. The rearrangement joins TRBV3-1 (or the pseudogene TRBV3-2) to TRBJ2-7, with 7 bases lining up with TRBD1. The CDR3 has 18 residues. The germline V gene has CDR1 LGHDT and CDR2 YNNKEL (reference sequence). The V gene end was trimmed by 0 bases and the J gene end by 4 bases; junction bases not matched to a gene: 15. CDR3 loop: CASSQDPGQVRKWYEQYF. Here the CDR3 DNA reads TGTGCCAGCAGCCAAGACCCCGGACAGGTGAGAAAATGGTACGAGCAGTACTTC.

CDR3 protein: CAISDSTGNYEQYF. CDR3 DNA: TGTGCCATCAGTGATTCGACAGGGAACTACGAGCAGTACTTC. The rearrangement joins TRBV10-3 to TRBJ2-7; TRBD1 aligns across 7 bases. The V gene end was trimmed by 3 bases and the J gene end by 3 bases; junction bases not matched to a gene: 5. From germline, CDR1 is ENHRY and CDR2 SYGVKD. The CDR3 sequence is 14 residues long.

This clone was found once. The rearrangement links TRBV10-2 to TRBJ1-2; the D is unclear. The V end lost 0 bases, the J end lost 1 base, and 6 bases lay between the germline ends. The germline gives CDR1 WSHSY, CDR2 SAAADI. CDR3 length equals 14 residues. CDR3 loop: CASSESHINYGYTF. CDR3 bases: TGCGCCAGCAGTGAGTCACACATTAACTATGGCTACACCTTC.

J is TRBJ1-2 and V is TRBV6-5; D is uncertain. This CDR3 region has 13 residues. From germline, CDR1 is MNHEY and CDR2 SVGAGI. Deletions cut 7 bases from V and 2 bases from J, with 11 bases between. CDR3 nucleotide sequence: TGTGCCAGCAAACTGGACGGAAACTATGGCTACACCTTC. It is translated as CASKLDGNYGYTF.

The chain combines TRBV2 with TRBJ1-2; D is possibly TRBD1 (5 bases). Germline V CDR1 and CDR2: SNHLY, FYNNEI. The length of the CDR3 is 14 residues. V dropped 5 bases and J dropped 0 bases, with 10 bases sitting between them. CDR3 DNA: TGTGCCAGCAGTCCGACAGAAGCTAACTATGGCTACACCTTC. Translation: CASSPTEANYGYTF.

The chain joins TRBV6-5 to TRBJ1-5; the D gene is possibly TRBD1 (6 bases). Germline values: CDR1 MNHEY, CDR2 SVGAGI. Trimming pared 8 bases from V and 4 bases from J, leaving 15 bases between. The CDR3 contains 14 residues. Here the CDR3 DNA reads TGTGCCAGCCAGGTCGGGGGCTGGAATCAGCCCCAGCATTTT. It translates to CASQVGGWNQPQHF.

This chain uses TRBV28 with TRBJ1-3; weak D call: TRBD1 (5 bases). Germline CDR1 MDHEN, CDR2 SYDVKM. Trimming cost V 3 bases and J 6 bases, with 9 bases left between them. The CDR3 is 13 amino acids. In DNA, the CDR3 is TGTGCCAGCAGTTTGGGACCCGCAAACACCATATATTTT. It codes for CASSLGPANTIYF.

This chain joins TRBV2 and TRBJ2-7, with TRBD1 matching 9 bases. The junction had 1 base not matched to a gene; V was cut back by 7 bases and J by 3 bases. Germline-derived CDR1 and CDR2 are SNHLY and FYNNEI. This CDR3 contains 12 residues. The CDR3 DNA reads TGTGCCAGCAAGACAGGGGGCTACGAGCAGTACTTC. The encoded protein is CASKTGGYEQYF.

This chain connects TRBV5-4 to TRBJ2-1; 10 bases are shared with TRBD2. Trimming took 4 bases from V and 7 from J; bases not matched to a gene: 8. The CDR3 length is 15 residues. Germline CDR1 is SGHNT and CDR2 is YYREEE (reference sequence). The CDR3 loop reads CASSPGLALNNEQFF. For the CDR3, the DNA is TGTGCCAGCAGCCCGGGACTAGCGCTTAATAATGAGCAGTTCTTC.

The chain uses TRBV19 and TRBJ1-1; D might be TRBD1 (5 bases). Germline-derived CDR1 and CDR2 are LNHDA and SQIVND (reference sequence). This CDR3 has 14 residues. V lost 7 bases, J lost 1 base, and 13 bases lay in between. The CDR3 nucleotides are TGTGCCAGTACTCTGGGGCCGCAGAACACTGAAGCTTTCTTT. Translation: CASTLGPQNTEAFF.

The V and J genes are TRBV6-5 and TRBJ1-3; 10 positions agree with TRBD1. The J segment lost 2 bases and the V segment lost 11 bases, leaving 6 bases of the junction unmatched. Germline V gene lookup returns CDR1 MNHEY and CDR2 SVGAGI. The CDR3 runs to 14 residues. The CDR3 spells CASGQGMTGNTIYF. CDR3 in DNA: TGTGCCTCGGGACAGGGGATGACTGGAAACACCATATATTTT.